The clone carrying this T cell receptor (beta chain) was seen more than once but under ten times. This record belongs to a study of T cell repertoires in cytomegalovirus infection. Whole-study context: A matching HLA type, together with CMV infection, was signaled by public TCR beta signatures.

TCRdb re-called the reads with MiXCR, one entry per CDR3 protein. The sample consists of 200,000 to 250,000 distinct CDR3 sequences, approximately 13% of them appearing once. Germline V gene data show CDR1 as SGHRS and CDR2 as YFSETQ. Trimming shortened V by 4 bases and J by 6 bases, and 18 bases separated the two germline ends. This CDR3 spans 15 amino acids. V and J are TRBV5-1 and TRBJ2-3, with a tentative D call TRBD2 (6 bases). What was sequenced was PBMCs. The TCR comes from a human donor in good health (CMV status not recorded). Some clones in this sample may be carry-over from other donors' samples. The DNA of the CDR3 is TGCGCCAGCAGCCCAATGACTAGATCTATCGATACGCAGTATTTT. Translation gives CASSPMTRSIDTQYF.